The clone carrying this T cell receptor (beta chain) was recorded a few times. The data were taken from a study of blood T cell repertoires in COVID-19. The wider study: Researchers got acute and convalescent COVID-19 samples from the United States, Italy and Spain. Nucleic acid was either cDNA or gDNA, and it came from T cells, B-cell-depleted T cells, or PBMCs.

Seattle-derived patients entered the study during active infection and were followed longitudinally. Authors' processing steps: Reference gene primers were amplified, and this amplification served to estimate nucleated cell counts. The assay was immunoSEQ multiplex PCR, and TCRdb's table has in-frame clones only and misses some. V, J and clone size are those of that table, while D and trimming were read from the DNA. The data contain some 300,000 clones, around nine tenths of them singletons. The specimen was peripheral blood. This TCR came from a woman in her twenties or thirties with COVID-19, enrolled during active disease.

CDR3 coding DNA: TGCAGCGTTGAACCAGGGGACAGCCCCTACGAGCAGTACTTC. The encoded protein is CSVEPGDSPYEQYF. The rearrangement joins TRBV29-1 to TRBJ2-7, with 7 bases aligning to TRBD1. With V trimmed by 2 bases and J by 2 bases, 6 bases remained unmatched. Germline loops: CDR1 SQVTM, CDR2 ANQGSEA. The CDR3 length is 14 residues.